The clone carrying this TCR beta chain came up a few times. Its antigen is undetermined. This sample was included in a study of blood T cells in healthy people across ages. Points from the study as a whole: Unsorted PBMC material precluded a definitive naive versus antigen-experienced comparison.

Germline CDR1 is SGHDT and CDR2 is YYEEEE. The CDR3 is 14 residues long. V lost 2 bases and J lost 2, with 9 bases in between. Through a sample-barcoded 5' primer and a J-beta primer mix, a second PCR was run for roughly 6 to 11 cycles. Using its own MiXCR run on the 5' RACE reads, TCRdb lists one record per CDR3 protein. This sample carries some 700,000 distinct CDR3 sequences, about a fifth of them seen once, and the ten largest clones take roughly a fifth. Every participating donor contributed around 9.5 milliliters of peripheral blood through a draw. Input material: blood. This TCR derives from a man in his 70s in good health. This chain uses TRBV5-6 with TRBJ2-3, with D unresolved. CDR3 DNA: TGTGCCAGCAGCTTAGACCTCCCCACAGATACGCAGTATTTT. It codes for CASSLDLPTDTQYF. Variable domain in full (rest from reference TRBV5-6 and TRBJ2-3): DAGVTQSPTHLIKTRGQQVTLRCSPKSGHDTVSWYQQALGQGPQFIFQYYEEEERQRGNFPDRFSGHQFPNYSSELNVNALLLGDSALYLCASSLDLPTDTQYFGPGTRLTVL.